This T cell receptor beta chain is drawn from a study of CD8+ T cells in alopecia areata. V lost 1 base, J lost 1 base, and 10 bases lay in between. The CDR3 has 15 residues. In germline, CDR1 is SGHAT, CDR2 FQNNGV. RNA extraction and reverse transcription yielded cDNA as sequencing template. Clones were sequenced by immunoSEQ multiplex PCR, and TCRdb holds only the in-frame ones, with some missing. The sample holds about 200,000 clones, just over 55% seen once. The study's findings and limits: Lesional tissue from the scalp (especially in alopecia totalis/universalis) showed higher clonality than normal scalp. In scalp samples, resident alphabeta T cells of normal skin are also sequenced.

Note on this clone: Its antigen is unidentified.

Sequenced sample: CD8+ T cells sorted from blood. The TCR originated in a human donor in good health. This rearrangement joins TRBV11-2 to TRBJ1-1, with D unclear. The CDR3 loop reads CASSLVGLGNTEAFF. Written as DNA, the CDR3 is TGTGCCAGCAGCTTAGTAGGTCTGGGGAACACTGAAGCTTTCTTT.